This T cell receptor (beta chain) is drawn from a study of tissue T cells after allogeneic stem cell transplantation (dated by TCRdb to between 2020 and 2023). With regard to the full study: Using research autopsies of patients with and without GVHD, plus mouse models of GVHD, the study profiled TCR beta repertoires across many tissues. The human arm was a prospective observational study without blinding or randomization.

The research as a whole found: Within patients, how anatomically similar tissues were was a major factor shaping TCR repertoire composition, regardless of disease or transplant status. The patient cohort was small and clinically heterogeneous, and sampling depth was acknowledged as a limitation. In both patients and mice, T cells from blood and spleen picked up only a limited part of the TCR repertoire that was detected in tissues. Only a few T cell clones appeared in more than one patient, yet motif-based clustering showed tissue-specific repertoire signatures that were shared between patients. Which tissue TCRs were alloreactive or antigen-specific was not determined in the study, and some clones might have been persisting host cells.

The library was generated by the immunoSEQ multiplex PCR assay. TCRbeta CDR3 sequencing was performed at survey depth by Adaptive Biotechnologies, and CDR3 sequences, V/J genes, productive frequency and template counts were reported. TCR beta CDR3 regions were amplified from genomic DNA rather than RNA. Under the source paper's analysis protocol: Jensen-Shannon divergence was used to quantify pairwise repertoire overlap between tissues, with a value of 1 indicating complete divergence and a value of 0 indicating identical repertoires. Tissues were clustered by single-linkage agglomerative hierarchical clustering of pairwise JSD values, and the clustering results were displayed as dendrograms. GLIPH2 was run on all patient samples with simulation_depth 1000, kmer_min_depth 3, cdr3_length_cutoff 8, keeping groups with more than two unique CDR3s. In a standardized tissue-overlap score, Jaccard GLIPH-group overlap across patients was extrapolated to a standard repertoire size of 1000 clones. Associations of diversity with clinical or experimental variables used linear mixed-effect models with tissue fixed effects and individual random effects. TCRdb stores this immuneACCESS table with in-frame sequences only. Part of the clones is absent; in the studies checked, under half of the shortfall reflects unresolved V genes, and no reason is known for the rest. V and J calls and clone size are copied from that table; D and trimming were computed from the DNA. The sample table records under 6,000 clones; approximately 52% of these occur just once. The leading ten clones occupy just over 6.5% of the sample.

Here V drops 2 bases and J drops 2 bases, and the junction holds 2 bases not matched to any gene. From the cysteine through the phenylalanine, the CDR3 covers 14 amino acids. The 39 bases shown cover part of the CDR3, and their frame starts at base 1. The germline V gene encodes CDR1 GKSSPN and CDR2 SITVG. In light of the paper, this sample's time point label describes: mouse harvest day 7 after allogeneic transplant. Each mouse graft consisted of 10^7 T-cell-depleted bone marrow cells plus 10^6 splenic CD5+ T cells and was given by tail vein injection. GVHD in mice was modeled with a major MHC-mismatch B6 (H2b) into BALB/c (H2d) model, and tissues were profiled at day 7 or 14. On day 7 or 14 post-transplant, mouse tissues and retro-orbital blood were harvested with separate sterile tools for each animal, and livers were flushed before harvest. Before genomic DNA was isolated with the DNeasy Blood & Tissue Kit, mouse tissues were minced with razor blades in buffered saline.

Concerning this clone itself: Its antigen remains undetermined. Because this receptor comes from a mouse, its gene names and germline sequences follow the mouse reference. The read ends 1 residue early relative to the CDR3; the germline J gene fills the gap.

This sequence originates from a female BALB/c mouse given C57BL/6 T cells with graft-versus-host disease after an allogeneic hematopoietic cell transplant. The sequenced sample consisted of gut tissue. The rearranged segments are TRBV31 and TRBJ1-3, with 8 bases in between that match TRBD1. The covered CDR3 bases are TGTGCCTGGAGTGCGACAGGGGCTGGAAATACGCTCTAT. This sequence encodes CAWSATGAGNTLY. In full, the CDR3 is CAWSATGAGNTLYF.